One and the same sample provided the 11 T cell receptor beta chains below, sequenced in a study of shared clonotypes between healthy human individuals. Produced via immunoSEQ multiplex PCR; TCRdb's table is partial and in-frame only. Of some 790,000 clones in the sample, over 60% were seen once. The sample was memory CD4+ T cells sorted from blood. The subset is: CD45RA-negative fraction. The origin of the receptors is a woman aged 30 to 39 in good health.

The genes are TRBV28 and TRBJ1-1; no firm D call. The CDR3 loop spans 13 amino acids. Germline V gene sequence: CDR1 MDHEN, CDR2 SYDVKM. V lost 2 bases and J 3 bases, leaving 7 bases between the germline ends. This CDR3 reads CASSLIGHTEAFF. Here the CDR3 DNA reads TGTGCCAGCAGTTTAATCGGGCACACTGAAGCTTTCTTT.

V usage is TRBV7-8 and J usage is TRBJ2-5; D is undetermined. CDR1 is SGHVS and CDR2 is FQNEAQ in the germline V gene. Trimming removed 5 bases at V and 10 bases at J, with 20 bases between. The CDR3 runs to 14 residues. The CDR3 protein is CASSTRVSRVDQYF. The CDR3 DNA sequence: TGTGCCAGCAGCACCCGGGTTTCGAGAGTCGACCAGTACTTC. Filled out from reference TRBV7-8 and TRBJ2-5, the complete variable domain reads GAGVSQSPRYKVAKRGQDVALRCDPISGHVSLFWYQQALGQGPEFLTYFQNEAQLDKSGLPSDRFFAERPEGSVSTLKIQRTQQEDSAVYLCASSTRVSRVDQYFGPGTRLLVL.

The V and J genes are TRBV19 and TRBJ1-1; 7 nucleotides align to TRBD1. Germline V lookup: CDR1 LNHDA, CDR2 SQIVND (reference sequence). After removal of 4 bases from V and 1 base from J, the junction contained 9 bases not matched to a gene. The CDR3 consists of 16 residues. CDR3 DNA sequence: TGTGCCAGTAGTACGGGACGAGGACAGGCGAACACTGAAGCTTTCTTT. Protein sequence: CASSTGRGQANTEAFF.

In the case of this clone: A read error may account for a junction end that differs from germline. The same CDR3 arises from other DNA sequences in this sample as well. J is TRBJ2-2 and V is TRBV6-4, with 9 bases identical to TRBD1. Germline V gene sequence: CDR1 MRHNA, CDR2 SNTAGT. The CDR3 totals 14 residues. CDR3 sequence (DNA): TGTGCCAGCAGACAGGGGGCGAATACCGGGGAGCTGTTTTTT. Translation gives CASRQGANTGELFF.

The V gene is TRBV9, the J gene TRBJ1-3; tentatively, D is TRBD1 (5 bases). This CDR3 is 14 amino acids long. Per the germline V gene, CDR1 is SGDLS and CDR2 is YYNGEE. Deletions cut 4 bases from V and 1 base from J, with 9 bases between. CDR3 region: CASSTQGSGNTIYF. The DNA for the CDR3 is TGTGCCAGCAGCACCCAGGGATCTGGAAACACCATATATTTT.

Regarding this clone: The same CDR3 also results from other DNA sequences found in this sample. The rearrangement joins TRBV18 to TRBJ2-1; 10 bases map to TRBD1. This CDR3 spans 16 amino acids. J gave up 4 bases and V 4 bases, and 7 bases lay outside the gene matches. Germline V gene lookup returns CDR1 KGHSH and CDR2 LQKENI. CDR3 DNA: TGTGCCAGCTCACTGACCGGGACAGGGGTTTACAATGAGCAGTTCTTC. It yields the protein CASSLTGTGVYNEQFF.

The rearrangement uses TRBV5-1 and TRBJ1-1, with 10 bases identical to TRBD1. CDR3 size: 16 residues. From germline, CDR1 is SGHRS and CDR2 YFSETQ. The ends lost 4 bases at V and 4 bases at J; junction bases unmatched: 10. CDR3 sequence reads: CASSPREGQGSTEAFF. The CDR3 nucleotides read TGCGCCAGCAGCCCTCGGGAGGGACAGGGGTCCACTGAAGCTTTCTTT.

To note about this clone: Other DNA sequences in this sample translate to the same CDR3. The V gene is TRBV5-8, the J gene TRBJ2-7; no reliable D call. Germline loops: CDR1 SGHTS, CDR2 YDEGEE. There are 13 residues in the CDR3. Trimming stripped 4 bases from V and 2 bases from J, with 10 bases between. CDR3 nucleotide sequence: TGTGCCAGCAGCCTAGATCGGGCCTACGAGCAGTACTTC. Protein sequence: CASSLDRAYEQYF.

CDR3 loop: CASSPGQVNQPQHF. DNA for the CDR3: TGTGCCAGCAGTCCGGGACAGGTTAATCAGCCCCAGCATTTT. The chain links TRBV28 to TRBJ1-5, with 8 positions matching TRBD1. Unmatched junction bases numbered 4, after V lost 5 bases and J lost 4 bases. CDR3 length: 14 residues. Germline V gives CDR1 MDHEN, CDR2 SYDVKM.

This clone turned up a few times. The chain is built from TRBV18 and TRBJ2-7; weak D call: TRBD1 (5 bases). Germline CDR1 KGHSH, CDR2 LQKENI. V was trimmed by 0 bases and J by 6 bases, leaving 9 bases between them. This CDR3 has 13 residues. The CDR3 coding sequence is TGTGCCAGCTCACCACCGGGTCAGGGCGAGCAGTACTTC. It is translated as CASSPPGQGEQYF.

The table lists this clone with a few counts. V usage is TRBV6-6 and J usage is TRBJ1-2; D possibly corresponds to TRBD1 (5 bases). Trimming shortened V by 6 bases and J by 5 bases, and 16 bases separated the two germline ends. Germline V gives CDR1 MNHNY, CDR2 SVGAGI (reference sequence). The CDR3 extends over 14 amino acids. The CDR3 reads CASRGDSDIYGYTF. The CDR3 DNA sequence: TGTGCCAGCAGGGGGGATTCGGACATTTATGGCTACACCTTC.